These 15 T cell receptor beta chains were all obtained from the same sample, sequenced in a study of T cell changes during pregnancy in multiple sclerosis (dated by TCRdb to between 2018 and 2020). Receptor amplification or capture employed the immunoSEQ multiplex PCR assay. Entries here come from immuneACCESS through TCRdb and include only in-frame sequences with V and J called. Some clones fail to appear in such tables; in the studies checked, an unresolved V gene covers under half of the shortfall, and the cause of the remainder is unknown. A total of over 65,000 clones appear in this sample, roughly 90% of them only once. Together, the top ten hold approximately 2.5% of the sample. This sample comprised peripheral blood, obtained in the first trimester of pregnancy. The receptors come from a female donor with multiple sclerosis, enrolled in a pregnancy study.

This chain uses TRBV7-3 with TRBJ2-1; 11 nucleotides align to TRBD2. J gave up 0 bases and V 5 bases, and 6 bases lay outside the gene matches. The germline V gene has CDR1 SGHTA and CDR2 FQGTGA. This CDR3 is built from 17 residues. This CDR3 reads CASSPSGRTSSYNEQFF. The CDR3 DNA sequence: TGTGCCAGCAGCCCTAGCGGGAGGACGAGCTCCTACAATGAGCAGTTCTTC.

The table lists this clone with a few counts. The CDR3 sequence: CSVEGRGIEAFF. In DNA, the CDR3 is TGCAGCGTTGAAGGAAGAGGTATTGAAGCTTTCTTT. The chain is built from TRBV29-1 and TRBJ1-1; D remains unclear. This CDR3 has 12 residues. V lost 1 base and J 7 bases, leaving 10 bases between the germline ends. Germline CDR1 reads SQVTM; CDR2 reads ANQGSEA.

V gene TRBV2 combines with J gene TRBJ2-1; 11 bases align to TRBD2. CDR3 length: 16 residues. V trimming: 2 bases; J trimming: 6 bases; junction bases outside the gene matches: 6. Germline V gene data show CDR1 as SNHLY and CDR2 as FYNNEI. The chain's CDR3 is CASSESLSGGGNEQFF. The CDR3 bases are TGTGCCAGCAGTGAAAGCCTTAGCGGGGGGGGCAATGAGCAGTTCTTC.

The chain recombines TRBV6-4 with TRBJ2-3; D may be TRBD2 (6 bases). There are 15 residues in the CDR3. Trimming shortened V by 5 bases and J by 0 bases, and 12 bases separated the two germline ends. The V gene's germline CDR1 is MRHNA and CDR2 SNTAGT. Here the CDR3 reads CASSMAAGSTDTQYF. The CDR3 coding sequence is TGTGCCAGCAGTATGGCGGCGGGAAGCACAGATACGCAGTATTTT.

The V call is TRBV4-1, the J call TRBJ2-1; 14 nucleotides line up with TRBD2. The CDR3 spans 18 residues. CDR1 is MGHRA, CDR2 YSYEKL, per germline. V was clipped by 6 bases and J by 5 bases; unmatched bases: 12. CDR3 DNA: TGCGCCAGCAGGCAGACTAGCGGGAGGGAGACTAGGAACAATGAGCAGTTCTTC. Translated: CASRQTSGRETRNNEQFF.

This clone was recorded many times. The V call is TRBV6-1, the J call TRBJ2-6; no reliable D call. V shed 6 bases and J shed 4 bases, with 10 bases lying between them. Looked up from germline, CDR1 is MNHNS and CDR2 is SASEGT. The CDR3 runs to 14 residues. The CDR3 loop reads CASSDISGANVLTF. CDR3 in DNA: TGTGCCAGCAGCGACATCTCCGGGGCCAACGTCCTGACTTTC.

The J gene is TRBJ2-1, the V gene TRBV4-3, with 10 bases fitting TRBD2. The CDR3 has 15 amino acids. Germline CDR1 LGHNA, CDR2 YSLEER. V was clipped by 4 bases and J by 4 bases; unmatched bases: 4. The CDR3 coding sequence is TGCGCCAGCAGCCGACGGACTAGCGGATACAATGAGCAGTTCTTC. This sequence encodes CASSRRTSGYNEQFF.

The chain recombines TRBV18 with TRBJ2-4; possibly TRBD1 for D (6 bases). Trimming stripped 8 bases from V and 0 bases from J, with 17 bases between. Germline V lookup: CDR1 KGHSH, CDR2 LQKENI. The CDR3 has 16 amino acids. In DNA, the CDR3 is TGTGCCAGCGCAAAATCAGGGGATCTAGCCAAAAACATTCAGTACTTC. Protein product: CASAKSGDLAKNIQYF.

CDR3 amino acids: CASSEEGLGGYTF. Here the CDR3 DNA reads TGTGCCAGCAGTGAAGAGGGGCTCGGCGGCTACACCTTC. The rearrangement joins TRBV6-1 to TRBJ1-2; TRBD1 is a possible D gene (5 bases). CDR1 is MNHNS, CDR2 SASEGT, per germline. The CDR3 has 13 residues. Trimming shortened V by 1 base and J by 8 bases, and 11 bases separated the two germline ends.

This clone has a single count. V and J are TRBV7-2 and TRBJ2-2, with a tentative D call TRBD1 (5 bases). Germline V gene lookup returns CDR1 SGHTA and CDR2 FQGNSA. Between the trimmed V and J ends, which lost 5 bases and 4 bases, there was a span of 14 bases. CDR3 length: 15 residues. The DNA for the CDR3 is TGTGCCAGCAGCCCCTTTAGGGGCCTCACCGGGGAGCTGTTTTTT. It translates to CASSPFRGLTGELFF.

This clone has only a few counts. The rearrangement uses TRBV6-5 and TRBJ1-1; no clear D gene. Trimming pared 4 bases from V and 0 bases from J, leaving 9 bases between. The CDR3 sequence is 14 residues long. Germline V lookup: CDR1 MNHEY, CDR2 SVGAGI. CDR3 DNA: TGTGCCAGCAGTTCAACAGCCATGAACACTGAAGCTTTCTTT. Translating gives CASSSTAMNTEAFF.

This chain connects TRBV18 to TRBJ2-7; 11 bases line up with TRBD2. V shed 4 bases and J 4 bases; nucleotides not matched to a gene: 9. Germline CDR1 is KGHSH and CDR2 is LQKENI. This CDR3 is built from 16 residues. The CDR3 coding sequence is TGTGCCAGCTCACAACTAGCGGGGGCCGTCAATTACGAGCAGTACTTC. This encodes CASSQLAGAVNYEQYF.

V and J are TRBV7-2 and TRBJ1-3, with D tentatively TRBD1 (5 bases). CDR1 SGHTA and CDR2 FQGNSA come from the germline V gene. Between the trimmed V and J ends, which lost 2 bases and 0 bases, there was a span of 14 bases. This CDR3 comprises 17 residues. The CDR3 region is CASSLRGLSTSGNTIYF. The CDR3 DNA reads TGTGCCAGCAGCTTAAGGGGCCTTTCTACCTCTGGAAACACCATATATTTT.

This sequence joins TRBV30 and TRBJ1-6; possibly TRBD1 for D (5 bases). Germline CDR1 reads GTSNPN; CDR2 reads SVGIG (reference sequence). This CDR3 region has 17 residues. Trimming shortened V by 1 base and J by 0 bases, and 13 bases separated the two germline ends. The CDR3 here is CAWSGRTPSSYNSPLHF. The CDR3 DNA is TGTGCCTGGAGTGGCCGGACACCGAGCTCCTATAATTCACCCCTCCACTTT. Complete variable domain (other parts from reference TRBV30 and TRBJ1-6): SQTIHQWPATLVQPVGSPLSLECTVEGTSNPNLYWYRQAAGRGLQLLFYSVGIGQISSEVPQNLSASRPQDRQFILSSKKLLLSDSGFYLCAWSGRTPSSYNSPLHFGNGTRLTVT.

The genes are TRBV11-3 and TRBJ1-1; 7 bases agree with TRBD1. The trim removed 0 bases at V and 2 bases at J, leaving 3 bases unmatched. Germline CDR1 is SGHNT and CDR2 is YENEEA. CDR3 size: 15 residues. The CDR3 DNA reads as TGTGCCAGCAGCTTAGACAGGGACAGAAACACTGAAGCTTTCTTT. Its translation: CASSLDRDRNTEAFF.